The 2 T cell receptor beta chains below come from one sample, sequenced in a study of shared clonotypes between healthy human individuals. TCRdb keeps only in-frame clones here, not all; method: immunoSEQ multiplex PCR. The data contain about 1 million clones, approximately 72% of them singletons. What was sequenced was memory CD4+ T cells sorted from blood. As to subset: CD45RA-negative fraction. The receptor set was obtained from a man between 18 and 35 years old in good health.

J is TRBJ2-6 and V is TRBV5-6; maybe TRBD1 (6 bases). Germline CDR1 SGHDT, CDR2 YYEEEE. V was cut by 6 bases and J by 4 bases, with 8 bases left in between. The length of the CDR3 is 13 residues. CDR3 sequence (DNA): TGTGCCAGCACCCAGGGGGGGGCCAACGTCCTGACTTTC. Residues: CASTQGGANVLTF.

The chain employs TRBV7-9 and TRBJ2-1; TRBD2 is a possible D gene (6 bases). The V end was cut by 4 bases, the J end by 6 bases, with 16 bases between. The germline CDR1 and CDR2 sequences are SEHNR and FQNEAQ (reference sequence). This CDR3 has 15 residues. The CDR3 DNA reads as TGTGCCAGCAGCTATGGGACGGGGGTCGCCAATGAGCAGTTCTTC. Protein sequence: CASSYGTGVANEQFF.